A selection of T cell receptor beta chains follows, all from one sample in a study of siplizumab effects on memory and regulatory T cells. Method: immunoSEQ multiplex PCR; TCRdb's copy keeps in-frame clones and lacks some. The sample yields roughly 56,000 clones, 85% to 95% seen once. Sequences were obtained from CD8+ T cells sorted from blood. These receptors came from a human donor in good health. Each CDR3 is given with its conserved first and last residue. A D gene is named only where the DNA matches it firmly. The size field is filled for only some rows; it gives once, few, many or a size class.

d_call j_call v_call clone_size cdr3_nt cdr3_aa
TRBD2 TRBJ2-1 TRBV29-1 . TGCAGCGTAGTGACTAGCGGGACCTACAATGAGCAGTTCTTC CSVVTSGTYNEQFF
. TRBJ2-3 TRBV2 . TGTGCCAGCAGTTTCCTATCACAGGGACCTAGCACAGATACGCAGTATTTT CASSFLSQGPSTDTQYF
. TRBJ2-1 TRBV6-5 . TGTGCCAGCAGTTACACTCGGGTGTACAATGAGCAGTTCTTC CASSYTRVYNEQFF
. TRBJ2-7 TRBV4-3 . TGCGCCAGCAGCCAAGCCCGGGACGGATCCTACGAGCAGTACTTC CASSQARDGSYEQYF
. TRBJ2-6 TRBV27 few TGTGCCAGCAGTTTATCTGGGGCCAACGTCCTGACTTTC CASSLSGANVLTF
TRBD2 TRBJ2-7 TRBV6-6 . TGTGCCAGCAGTTACGGGCTAGCGGCCTACGAGCAGTACTTC CASSYGLAAYEQYF
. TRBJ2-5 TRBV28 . TGTGCCAGCAGTTTTGAAGGGGTGGAGACCCAGTACTTC CASSFEGVETQYF
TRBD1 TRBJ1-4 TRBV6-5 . TGTGCCAGCTCCAGGGGGGGCTCAGCTAATGAAAAACTGTTTTTT CASSRGGSANEKLFF
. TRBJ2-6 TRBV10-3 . TGTGCCACCCATGGGGCCAACGTCCTGACTTTC CATHGANVLTF
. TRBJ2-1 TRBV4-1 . TGCGCCAGCAGCCAAGATGAAGGACCAGATTACTACAATGAGCAGTTCTTC CASSQDEGPDYYNEQFF
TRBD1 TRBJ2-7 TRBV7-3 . TGTGCCAGCAGCCCGTGGACAGGCTCCGAGCAGTACTTC CASSPWTGSEQYF
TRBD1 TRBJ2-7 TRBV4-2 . TGTGCCAGCAGCCAAGATTGGGGGACAGGGATCAACGAGCAGTACTTC CASSQDWGTGINEQYF
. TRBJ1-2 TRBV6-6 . TGTGCCAGCACCCATCCAGGGGCGGAGGTCTATGGCTACACCTTC CASTHPGAEVYGYTF
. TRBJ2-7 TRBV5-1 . TGCGCCAGCAGCTTAGGACAGGAGCAGTACTTC CASSLGQEQYF